Reported below is one T cell receptor beta chain. Its target is unknown. One junction end disagrees with the germline gene, perhaps due to a read error. Other DNA sequences in the same sample also yield this CDR3. The sample belongs to a study of metastatic and nonmetastatic thyroid tumors. Turning to the study itself: Samples came from malignant and benign thyroid patients, and repertoires were compared across blood and tumor or nodule tissue.

General study findings and limits: The study reportedly found significantly higher TCR beta diversity in malignant thyroid tumors than benign nodules, in blood and tumor.

TCRdb reanalyzed the PCR reads with MiXCR. The sample carries tens of thousands of clones, approximately 20% recorded once. Thyroid surgery had not been preceded by any treatment in any patient. The sequenced material came from adjacent normal tissue. The sequence was collected from a female donor with papillary thyroid cancer or a benign thyroid nodule (not recorded which). Some clones in this sample may be carry-over from other donors' samples.

CDR3 sequence (DNA): TGCAGTGCTAGGACAGCCCAAGGGACCCAGTACTTC. Protein sequence: CSARTAQGTQYF. This chain joins TRBV20-1 and TRBJ2-5; tentatively, D is TRBD1 (5 bases). Per the germline V gene, CDR1 is DFQATT and CDR2 is SNEGSKA (reference sequence). The CDR3 has 12 amino acids.